This record looks at one T cell receptor (beta chain) sequence and its context. Its antigen is not known. Treatment specified: oral pan-JAK inhibitor, 5-10 mg twice daily. This sample was included in a study of CD8+ T cells in alopecia areata. About the study: A 6-month off-drug phase came after tofacitinib, which had lasted 6 to 18 months. The SALT score measured affected scalp surface percentage in treated patients. Study conclusions and caveats: A large proportion of expanded lesional clones were detected persisting in scalp and blood during tofacitinib.

The germline V gene encodes CDR1 MNHEY and CDR2 SMNVEV (reference sequence). Trimming cost V 1 base and J 10 bases, with 19 bases left between them. The CDR3 runs to 16 residues. TCR sequencing used cDNA made by reverse transcription of extracted RNA. Sequenced by immunoSEQ multiplex PCR; TCRdb stores in-frame clones only, minus some. Of over 150,000 clones listed, 50% to 65% are singletons. This chain uses TRBV27 with TRBJ1-4; no firm D call. The specimen comprised CD4+ T cells sorted from blood, sampled at week 24, from a patient treated with tofacitinib. The clonotype comes from a human donor with alopecia areata. CDR3 in amino acids: CASSLLEQMNSGKLFF. The CDR3 DNA reads as TGTGCCAGCAGTTTATTGGAACAGATGAATAGCGGAAAACTGTTTTTT.